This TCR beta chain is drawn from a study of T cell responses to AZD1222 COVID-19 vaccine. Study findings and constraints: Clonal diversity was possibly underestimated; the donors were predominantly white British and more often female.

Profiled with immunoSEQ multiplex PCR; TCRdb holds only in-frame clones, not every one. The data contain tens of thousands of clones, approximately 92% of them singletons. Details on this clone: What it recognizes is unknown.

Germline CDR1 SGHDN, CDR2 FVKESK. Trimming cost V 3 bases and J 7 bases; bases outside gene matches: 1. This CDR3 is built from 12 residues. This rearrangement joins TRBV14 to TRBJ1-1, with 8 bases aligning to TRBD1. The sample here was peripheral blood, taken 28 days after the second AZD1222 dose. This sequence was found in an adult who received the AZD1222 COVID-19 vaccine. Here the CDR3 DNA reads TGTGCCAGCAGCCAGGACAGGGATGAAGCTTTCTTT. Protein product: CASSQDRDEAFF.